This T cell receptor beta chain was sequenced for a study of T cell responses to AZD1222 COVID-19 vaccine. Study details: The study pooled second doses at about 4 or about 12 weeks.

TCRdb's table, derived via immunoSEQ multiplex PCR, lists solely in-frame clones and lacks some. The repertoire holds 55,000 to 70,000 clones, with roughly 90% as singletons. CDR3 length equals 13 residues. Trimming removed 3 bases at V and 6 bases at J, with 11 bases between. This receptor was taken from an adult in good health. This specimen was peripheral blood, taken on day 0 of AZD1222 vaccination. This sequence joins TRBV12-3 or TRBV12-4 and TRBJ1-1; D not certain. CDR3 residues: CASSFTQVAEAFF. CDR3 DNA: TGTGCCAGCAGTTTTACCCAGGTCGCTGAAGCTTTCTTT.